Below are 24 T cell receptor beta chains sequenced from a single sample in a study of blood T cell repertoires in COVID-19. Only in-frame clones appear in the TCRdb table, and some are missing; sequencing was by immunoSEQ multiplex PCR. The sample has some 120,000 clones, 70% to 85% seen once. Sequences were obtained from peripheral blood. Receptors were obtained from a man aged 65-85 years with active or convalescent COVID-19.

V gene TRBV7-2 combines with J gene TRBJ2-1, with 7 nucleotides matching TRBD2. The germline V gene has CDR1 SGHTA and CDR2 FQGNSA. The CDR3 is 16 amino acids. V dropped 3 bases and J dropped 10; count of bases not matched to a gene: 15. The CDR3 nucleotides read TGTGCCAGCAGCTTTGACCCTCGAGGGAGGGTCGAGGAGCAGTTCTTC. It codes for CASSFDPRGRVEEQFF.

This sequence joins TRBV7-2 and TRBJ1-1; 9 bases align to TRBD1. Germline V gene sequence: CDR1 SGHTA, CDR2 FQGNSA. This CDR3 comprises 14 residues. The J segment lost 3 bases and the V segment lost 2 bases, leaving 1 base of the junction unmatched. The DNA for the CDR3 is TGTGCCAGCAGCTTAAACAGGGGGCACACTGAAGCTTTCTTT. Its protein product is CASSLNRGHTEAFF.

The rearrangement links TRBV18 to TRBJ1-4; D may be TRBD1 (5 bases). Trimming removed 1 base from V and 7 bases from J, with 13 bases in between. CDR1 and CDR2 (germline): KGHSH, LQKENI. This CDR3 contains 15 residues. The CDR3 region is CASSPRPGNGEKLFF. CDR3 coding DNA: TGTGCCAGCTCACCACGCCCAGGGAACGGTGAAAAACTGTTTTTT.

This clone was seen a handful of times. V gene TRBV19 combines with J gene TRBJ1-2, with D unresolved. Germline V CDR1 and CDR2: LNHDA, SQIVND (reference sequence). V was clipped by 3 bases and J by 3 bases, with 8 bases between them. The CDR3 totals 13 residues. The CDR3 nucleotides are TGTGCCAGTAGTATCTCGGGTTACTATGGCTACACCTTC. Translation: CASSISGYYGYTF.

V gene TRBV6-5 combines with J gene TRBJ1-1, with 7 positions matching TRBD1. Germline V lookup: CDR1 MNHEY, CDR2 SVGAGI. Trimming cost V 6 bases and J 2 bases; bases outside gene matches: 6. This CDR3 has 14 amino acids. CDR3 in amino acids: CASRETGPNTEAFF. In DNA form, the CDR3 reads TGTGCCAGCAGGGAGACAGGGCCTAACACTGAAGCTTTCTTT.

The chain links TRBV6-1 to TRBJ2-7; D unclear. The CDR3 is 14 residues long. The V and J ends lost 2 bases and 2 bases respectively, with 10 bases between them. Germline V gives CDR1 MNHNS, CDR2 SASEGT. DNA for the CDR3: TGTGCCAGCAGTGAATTATTTCCAGCCTACGAGCAGTACTTC. Its translation is CASSELFPAYEQYF.

The rearrangement joins TRBV30 to TRBJ1-2, with D perhaps matching TRBD1 (6 bases). The CDR3 sequence is 17 residues long. CDR1 and CDR2 (germline): GTSNPN, SVGIG (reference sequence). Trimming left V 0 bases short and J 1 base short, with 18 bases between. The CDR3 spells CAWSVLGGQGFNYGYTF. The CDR3 DNA reads as TGTGCCTGGAGTGTACTGGGTGGCCAGGGGTTTAACTATGGCTACACCTTC. Using reference TRBV30 and TRBJ1-2 for the parts outside the CDR3, the full variable domain is SQTIHQWPATLVQPVGSPLSLECTVEGTSNPNLYWYRQAAGRGLQLLFYSVGIGQISSEVPQNLSASRPQDRQFILSSKKLLLSDSGFYLCAWSVLGGQGFNYGYTFGSGTRLTVV.

The J gene is TRBJ1-6, the V gene TRBV19; D gene uncertain. Germline values: CDR1 LNHDA, CDR2 SQIVND (reference sequence). Trimming took off 6 bases at V and 9 bases at J, with 15 bases between the two ends. CDR3 length: 14 residues. The CDR3 DNA sequence: TGTGCCAGTAGATTCGGATCTCGGAGTTCACCCCTCCACTTT. Its translation is CASRFGSRSSPLHF.

CDR3 amino acids: CASRGAALTNTEAFF. The CDR3 DNA sequence: TGTGCCAGCAGAGGGGCAGCCTTAACGAACACTGAAGCTTTCTTT. The V call is TRBV3-1 (or the pseudogene TRBV3-2), the J call TRBJ1-1, with a possible D match to TRBD1 (5 bases). With 6 bases removed from V and 1 base from J, the gap between germline ends came to 15 bases. Germline V lookup: CDR1 LGHDT, CDR2 YNNKEL (reference sequence). The CDR3 extends over 15 amino acids.

The chain links TRBV6-5 to TRBJ2-3; TRBD2 aligns across 7 bases. Per the germline V gene, CDR1 is MNHEY and CDR2 is SVGAGI. Germline trimming cut 4 bases from V and 0 bases from J; bases unmatched to any gene: 1. The CDR3 consists of 14 residues. CDR3 sequence: CASSLGGSTDTQYF. DNA for the CDR3: TGTGCCAGCAGTTTGGGGGGGAGCACAGATACGCAGTATTTT.

The rearrangement joins TRBV7-9 to TRBJ1-4, with TRBD1 matching 7 bases. CDR1 is SEHNR, CDR2 FQNEAQ, per germline (reference sequence). The CDR3 extends over 15 amino acids. Unmatched junction bases numbered 6, after V lost 4 bases and J lost 4 bases. For the CDR3, the DNA is TGTGCCAGCAGCTCTGGGGACAGTCGTAATGAAAAACTGTTTTTT. Translated, it gives CASSSGDSRNEKLFF.

In its sample, this clone was seen once. V usage is TRBV2 and J usage is TRBJ1-2; TRBD1 aligns across 10 bases. Germline CDR1 reads SNHLY; CDR2 reads FYNNEI. J was trimmed by 6 bases and V by 6 bases; bases with no gene match: 7. The CDR3 runs 14 residues. The CDR3: CASRNSGTGDGYTF. As DNA, the CDR3 is TGTGCCAGCAGAAATTCCGGGACAGGGGATGGCTACACCTTC.

This clone was picked up one time. The chain has TRBV18 and TRBJ2-1; 12 nucleotides align to TRBD2. The length of the CDR3 is 15 residues. J was trimmed by 5 bases and V by 7 bases; bases with no gene match: 6. Germline V gives CDR1 KGHSH, CDR2 LQKENI. The DNA for the CDR3 is TGTGCCAGCTTCGTAGGACTAGCGGGAAACAATGAGCAGTTCTTC. Encoded protein: CASFVGLAGNNEQFF.

This sequence joins TRBV9 and TRBJ2-2, with D unclear. Trimming stripped 0 bases from V and 7 bases from J, with 4 bases between. This CDR3 is 12 amino acids long. The germline V gene encodes CDR1 SGDLS and CDR2 YYNGEE. CDR3 in amino acids: CASSVVNGELFF. For the CDR3, the DNA is TGTGCCAGCAGCGTAGTAAACGGGGAGCTGTTTTTT.

This sequence joins TRBV2 and TRBJ1-5; 9 bases align to TRBD1. Germline-derived CDR1 and CDR2 are SNHLY and FYNNEI. This CDR3 is 15 amino acids long. Germline trimming cut 3 bases from V and 10 bases from J; bases unmatched to any gene: 10. CDR3 sequence (DNA): TGTGCCAGCAGTGACTGGACAGGGGAGTTCTTACCCCAGCATTTT. Its translation is CASSDWTGEFLPQHF.

The rearrangement joins TRBV29-1 to TRBJ1-2, with TRBD1 matching over 11 bases. CDR3 length equals 14 residues. Germline V gene sequence: CDR1 SQVTM, CDR2 ANQGSEA. V shed 3 bases, J shed 7 bases, and the junction held 7 bases outside the gene matches. The CDR3 reads CSVERGQGAGGYTF. Here the CDR3 DNA reads TGCAGCGTTGAGCGTGGACAGGGGGCGGGTGGCTACACCTTC.

This clone occurred once. The chain carries TRBV28 and TRBJ2-7, with 9 bases lining up with TRBD1. This CDR3 has 15 amino acids. CDR1 is MDHEN and CDR2 is SYDVKM in the germline V gene. V lost 1 base and J lost 4; bases outside the gene matches: 5. Here the CDR3 DNA reads TGTGCCAGCAGTTTATCGGGACAGGGTCTATACGAGCAGTACTTC. Its translation is CASSLSGQGLYEQYF.

The rearrangement uses TRBV7-8 and TRBJ2-3; 7 bases match TRBD2. Germline-derived CDR1 and CDR2 are SGHVS and FQNEAQ. V was pared by 5 bases and J by 2 bases, with 7 bases of the junction left unmatched. This CDR3 contains 15 residues. DNA for the CDR3: TGTGCCAGCAGCCAAATAGCGGGCCTCACAGATACGCAGTATTTT. It specifies CASSQIAGLTDTQYF.

The rearrangement uses TRBV10-3 and TRBJ2-7; 9 bases match TRBD2. The V gene's germline CDR1 is ENHRY and CDR2 SYGVKD. After removal of 4 bases from V and 4 bases from J, the junction contained 8 bases not matched to a gene. CDR3 length: 15 amino acids. This CDR3 is CAISVGSGSVYEQYF. The CDR3 DNA reads as TGTGCCATCAGTGTTGGTAGCGGGAGTGTTTACGAGCAGTACTTC.

This clone showed up just once. The chain couples TRBV5-1 to TRBJ2-3; D is undetermined. The CDR3 length is 13 residues. Trimming took off 0 bases at V and 7 bases at J, with 9 bases between the two ends. Germline V gene sequence: CDR1 SGHRS, CDR2 YFSETQ. The CDR3: CASSLGHRNTQYF. The CDR3 nucleotides are TGCGCCAGCAGCTTGGGGCACCGAAATACGCAGTATTTT. Drawing the rest from reference TRBV5-1 and TRBJ2-3, the complete variable domain is KAGVTQTPRYLIKTRGQQVTLSCSPISGHRSVSWYQQTPGQGLQFLFEYFSETQRNKGNFPGRFSGRQFSNSRSEMNVSTLELGDSALYLCASSLGHRNTQYFGPGTRLTVL.

The chain is built from TRBV18 and TRBJ2-5; D may be TRBD1 (5 bases). V lost 2 bases and J lost 5, with 12 bases in between. Per the germline V gene, CDR1 is KGHSH and CDR2 is LQKENI. This CDR3 is built from 14 residues. Written as DNA, the CDR3 is TGTGCCAGCTCACCAGGGGCGGTGCAGGAGACCCAGTACTTC. Translating it yields CASSPGAVQETQYF.

The chain carries TRBV9 and TRBJ2-7, with 7 bases identical to TRBD2. The germline gives CDR1 SGDLS, CDR2 YYNGEE. The CDR3 is 15 amino acids. V was pared by 4 bases and J by 1 base, with 8 bases of the junction left unmatched. The CDR3 spells CASSPWGGTSYEQYF. In DNA form, the CDR3 reads TGTGCCAGCAGCCCATGGGGGGGTACTTCCTACGAGCAGTACTTC.

The genes are TRBV5-1 and TRBJ1-2, with TRBD1 identical over 9 bases. The CDR3 runs 14 residues. The germline V gene encodes CDR1 SGHRS and CDR2 YFSETQ. The V gene end was trimmed by 6 bases and the J gene end by 7 bases; junction bases not matched to a gene: 10. CDR3 in DNA: TGCGCCAGCACTGAAATACAGGGGGCCGGTGGCTACACCTTC. It specifies CASTEIQGAGGYTF.

This clone has more than one count but fewer than ten. The chain is built from TRBV5-1 and TRBJ1-2, with D tentatively TRBD1 (6 bases). Germline V CDR1 and CDR2: SGHRS, YFSETQ. V was trimmed by 4 bases and J by 8 bases, leaving 15 bases between them. This CDR3 has 13 amino acids. The CDR3 bases are TGCGCCAGCAGCGGGTCCACAGGGAAGGGCTACACCTTC. Residues: CASSGSTGKGYTF. Combining the CDR3 with reference TRBV5-1 and TRBJ1-2 gives the whole variable domain KAGVTQTPRYLIKTRGQQVTLSCSPISGHRSVSWYQQTPGQGLQFLFEYFSETQRNKGNFPGRFSGRQFSNSRSEMNVSTLELGDSALYLCASSGSTGKGYTFGSGTRLTVV.